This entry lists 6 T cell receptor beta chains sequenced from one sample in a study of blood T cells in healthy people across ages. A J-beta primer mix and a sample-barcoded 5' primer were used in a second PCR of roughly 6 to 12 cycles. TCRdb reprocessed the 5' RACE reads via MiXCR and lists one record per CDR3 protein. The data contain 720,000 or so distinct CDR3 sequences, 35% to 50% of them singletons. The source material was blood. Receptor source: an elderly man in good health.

Here the CDR3 DNA reads TGCGCCAGCAGCCTTTACAGGGGGCGTGAGCAGTTCTTC. Translation: CASSLYRGREQFF. The genes are TRBV4-3 and TRBJ2-1, with 9 positions matching TRBD1. Per germline, CDR1 LGHNA and CDR2 YSLEER. Unmatched junction bases numbered 4, after V lost 4 bases and J lost 9 bases. The CDR3 sequence is 13 residues long.

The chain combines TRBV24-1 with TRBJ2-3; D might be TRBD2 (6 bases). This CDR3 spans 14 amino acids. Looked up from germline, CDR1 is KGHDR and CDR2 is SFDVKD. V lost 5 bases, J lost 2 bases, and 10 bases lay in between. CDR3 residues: CATSGTTPTDTQYF. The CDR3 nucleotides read TGTGCCACCAGTGGGACTACCCCCACAGATACGCAGTATTTT.

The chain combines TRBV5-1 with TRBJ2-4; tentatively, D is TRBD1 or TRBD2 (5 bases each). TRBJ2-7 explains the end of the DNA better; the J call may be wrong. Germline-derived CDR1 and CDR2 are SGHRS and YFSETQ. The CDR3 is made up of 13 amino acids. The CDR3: CASSVRDEGEQYF. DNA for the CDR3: TGCGCCAGCAGCGTCCGGGACGAGGGCGAGCAGTACTTC.

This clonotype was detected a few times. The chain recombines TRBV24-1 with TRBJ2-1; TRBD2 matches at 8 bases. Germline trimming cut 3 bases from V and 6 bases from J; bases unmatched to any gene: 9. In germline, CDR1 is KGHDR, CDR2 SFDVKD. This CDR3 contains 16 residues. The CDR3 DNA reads TGTGCCACCAGTGATACAGCGGGAGCCGGTCTCAATGAGCAGTTCTTC. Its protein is CATSDTAGAGLNEQFF.

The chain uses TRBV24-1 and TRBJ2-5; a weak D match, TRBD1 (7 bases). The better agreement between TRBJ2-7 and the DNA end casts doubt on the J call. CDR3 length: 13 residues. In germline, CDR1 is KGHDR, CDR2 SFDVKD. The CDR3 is CATAEGASNEQYF. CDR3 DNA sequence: TGTGCCACCGCGGAGGGGGCTTCGAACGAGCAGTACTTC.

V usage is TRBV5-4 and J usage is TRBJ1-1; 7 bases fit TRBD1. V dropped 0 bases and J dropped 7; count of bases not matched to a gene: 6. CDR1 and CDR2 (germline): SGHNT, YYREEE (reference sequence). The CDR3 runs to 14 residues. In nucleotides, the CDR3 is TGTGCCAGCAGCTTGGTTGGACAGGAAGGTGAAGCTTTCTTT. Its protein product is CASSLVGQEGEAFF.